The 27 T cell receptor beta chains in this list originate from one sample, sequenced in a study of cytomegalovirus exposure and HLA in healthy donors. The PCR used 60 Vbeta and 13 Jbeta primers. Profiling relied on immunoSEQ multiplex PCR, and the TCRdb table lists in-frame clones only, not all of them. In the table there are approximately 160,000 clones, about three fifths of which are singletons. The sequenced sample was PBMCs. These receptors were obtained from a woman aged 30 to 39 in good health and CMV-seropositive.

V is TRBV6-6 and J is TRBJ1-2; D is uncertain. The V gene's germline CDR1 is MNHNY and CDR2 SVGAGI (reference sequence). Trimming pared 4 bases from V and 6 bases from J, leaving 6 bases between. The length of the CDR3 is 11 residues. In DNA form, the CDR3 reads TGTGCCAGCAGTTTTCGGGATGGCTACACCTTC. Amino acids: CASSFRDGYTF.

For the CDR3, the DNA is TGTGCCAGCAGCTTAGCGATGAACAGTCCTAACTATGGCTACACCTTC. Residues: CASSLAMNSPNYGYTF. The rearrangement links TRBV7-9 to TRBJ1-2; no reliable D call. This CDR3 spans 16 amino acids. V dropped 0 bases and J dropped 0 bases, with 11 bases sitting between them. Germline V lookup: CDR1 SEHNR, CDR2 FQNEAQ (reference sequence).

The chain is built from TRBV5-6 and TRBJ1-5; D call uncertain. The CDR3 spans 13 residues. In germline, CDR1 is SGHDT, CDR2 YYEEEE. V lost 0 bases and J 6 bases, leaving 7 bases between the germline ends. The CDR3 spells CASSLGQSQPQHF. For the CDR3, the DNA is TGTGCCAGCAGCTTGGGACAAAGTCAGCCCCAGCATTTT. Filled out from reference TRBV5-6 and TRBJ1-5, the complete variable domain reads DAGVTQSPTHLIKTRGQQVTLRCSPKSGHDTVSWYQQALGQGPQFIFQYYEEEERQRGNFPDRFSGHQFPNYSSELNVNALLLGDSALYLCASSLGQSQPQHFGDGTRLSIL.

The chain's CDR3 is CASSGRQELSYEQYF. CDR3 nucleotide sequence: TGTGCCAGCAGTGGTCGACAGGAACTATCCTACGAGCAGTACTTC. This chain joins TRBV2 and TRBJ2-7, with D possibly matching TRBD1 (6 bases). Germline-derived CDR1 and CDR2 are SNHLY and FYNNEI. This CDR3 region has 15 residues. V lost 4 bases to trimming and J lost 1 base, with 14 bases between them.

The sample holds a few counts of this clone. The CDR3 sequence is CSAIRREAQNTQYF. The CDR3 coding sequence is TGCAGCGCCATCCGGAGGGAGGCCCAGAATACGCAGTATTTT. The rearrangement uses TRBV29-1 and TRBJ2-3; the D gene is possibly TRBD2 (6 bases). V lost 7 bases and J 7 bases, leaving 21 bases between the germline ends. Germline V gene sequence: CDR1 SQVTM, CDR2 ANQGSEA. The CDR3 is made up of 14 amino acids.

This clone was observed a few times. The V call is TRBV2, the J call TRBJ2-3, with 9 bases identical to TRBD2. The CDR3 has 14 amino acids. Germline CDR1 SNHLY, CDR2 FYNNEI. V lost 5 bases to trimming and J lost 6 bases; unmatched junction nucleotides: 6. The CDR3 sequence is CASSLTSGYDTQYF. Here the CDR3 DNA reads TGTGCCAGCAGTTTGACTAGCGGTTACGATACGCAGTATTTT.

V and J are TRBV30 and TRBJ2-1; 9 bases match TRBD2. CDR3 length: 14 residues. V shed 3 bases, J shed 5 bases, and the junction held 5 bases outside the gene matches. CDR1 is GTSNPN, CDR2 SVGIG, per germline (reference sequence). CDR3 amino acids: CAWRSGRSHNEQFF. The CDR3 DNA follows: TGTGCCTGGAGGAGCGGGAGGTCCCACAATGAGCAGTTCTTC.

The chain combines TRBV6-6 with TRBJ1-1; 7 nucleotides agree with TRBD1. The CDR3 has 11 amino acids. Germline V gives CDR1 MNHNY, CDR2 SVGAGI (reference sequence). V dropped 6 bases and J dropped 11; count of bases not matched to a gene: 6. DNA for the CDR3: TGTGCCAGCAGCTCGCCGGGACAGGCTTTCTTT. Protein product: CASSSPGQAFF.

The CDR3 region has the DNA TGTGCCAGCAGCGCTTATAGCGGGGCCCAAGAGACCCAGTACTTC. This encodes CASSAYSGAQETQYF. The chain links TRBV9 to TRBJ2-5; TRBD2 matches at 8 bases. The CDR3 runs 15 residues. Looked up from germline, CDR1 is SGDLS and CDR2 is YYNGEE. V was clipped by 3 bases and J by 1 base; unmatched bases: 5. Variable domain in full (rest from reference TRBV9 and TRBJ2-5): DSGVTQTPKHLITATGQRVTLRCSPRSGDLSVYWYQQSLDQGLQFLIQYYNGEERAKGNILERFSAQQFPDLHSELNLSSLELGDSALYFCASSAYSGAQETQYFGPGTRLLVL.

This rearrangement joins TRBV7-6 to TRBJ2-3; D is undetermined. CDR1 and CDR2 (germline): SGHVS, FNYEAQ. The V end was cut by 2 bases, the J end by 6 bases, with 18 bases between. The CDR3 extends over 16 amino acids. The CDR3: CASSLRRTTTGDTQYF. CDR3 sequence (DNA): TGTGCCAGCAGCTTAAGGCGCACCACTACTGGGGATACGCAGTATTTT.

The chain joins TRBV10-3 to TRBJ2-3, with 10 bases matching TRBD1. Trimming cost V 5 bases and J 14 bases; bases outside gene matches: 4. CDR3 length equals 11 residues. Germline assignment: CDR1 ENHRY and CDR2 SYGVKD. The CDR3 region has the DNA TGTGCCATCAGTCCGGGACAGGGGTTGTATTTT. Its protein product is CAISPGQGLYF.

V usage is TRBV7-9 and J usage is TRBJ1-4; TRBD1 might be the D (5 bases). The germline V and J ends were trimmed by 5 bases and 5 bases, with 12 bases remaining between them. CDR3 length: 14 amino acids. Per the germline V gene, CDR1 is SEHNR and CDR2 is FQNEAQ (reference sequence). The CDR3 DNA follows: TGTGCCAGCAGCCAGGAGACAGAGAATGAAAAACTGTTTTTT. Translating gives CASSQETENEKLFF. Supplemented by reference TRBV7-9 and TRBJ1-4, the full variable domain reads DTGVSQNPRHKITKRGQNVTFRCDPISEHNRLYWYRQTLGQGPEFLTYFQNEAQLEKSRLLSDRFSAERPKGSFSTLEIQRTEQGDSAMYLCASSQETENEKLFFGSGTQLSVL.

The V and J genes are TRBV30 and TRBJ2-5, with unresolved D. Germline-derived CDR1 and CDR2 are GTSNPN and SVGIG (reference sequence). The CDR3 runs to 11 residues. Trimming left V 0 bases short and J 5 bases short, with 4 bases between. The CDR3 is CAWSVAETQYF. CDR3 DNA: TGTGCCTGGAGTGTAGCGGAGACCCAGTACTTC.

A note on this clone: Other DNA sequences within the sample encode an identical CDR3. V usage is TRBV19 and J usage is TRBJ1-5; 8 bases are shared with TRBD1. Germline V gene lookup returns CDR1 LNHDA and CDR2 SQIVND (reference sequence). This CDR3 has 14 residues. V lost 6 bases and J lost 2; bases outside the gene matches: 3. CDR3 nucleotide sequence: TGTGCCAGTAGCCCGACAGGGGGCAATCAGCCCCAGCATTTT. This encodes CASSPTGGNQPQHF.

The J gene is TRBJ2-7, the V gene TRBV19; 9 bases fit TRBD1. Trimming at V came to 4 bases and at J to 2 bases, leaving 3 bases not matched to a gene. The germline V gene encodes CDR1 LNHDA and CDR2 SQIVND (reference sequence). The CDR3 runs 14 residues. The CDR3 DNA reads TGTGCCAGTAGTAGATACAGGGGGCCCTACGAGCAGTACTTC. This codes for CASSRYRGPYEQYF.

V gene TRBV18 combines with J gene TRBJ1-2; unclear D gene. The germline CDR1 and CDR2 sequences are KGHSH and LQKENI. Trimming stripped 0 bases from V and 3 bases from J, with 8 bases between. The CDR3 spans 14 residues. The CDR3 DNA is TGTGCCAGCTCACCACCAAGTAGTTACTATGGCTACACCTTC. This encodes CASSPPSSYYGYTF.

This clone showed up just a few times. The chain employs TRBV10-3 and TRBJ1-5; no firm D call. In germline, CDR1 is ENHRY, CDR2 SYGVKD. This CDR3 spans 12 amino acids. Trimming removed 7 bases from V and 5 bases from J, with 9 bases in between. This CDR3 reads CAITSGDQPQHF. The CDR3 coding sequence is TGTGCCATCACCTCCGGGGATCAGCCCCAGCATTTT.

The rearrangement uses TRBV2 and TRBJ2-7; 7 positions match TRBD1. CDR1 and CDR2 from the germline V gene are SNHLY and FYNNEI. CDR3 length: 14 amino acids. Trimming at V came to 4 bases and at J to 4 bases, leaving 7 bases not matched to a gene. In DNA form, the CDR3 reads TGTGCCAGCAGTGGGGAAGGGGGCGGTTACGAGCAGTACTTC. Amino acid sequence: CASSGEGGGYEQYF. Filled out from reference TRBV2 and TRBJ2-7, the complete variable domain reads EPEVTQTPSHQVTQMGQEVILRCVPISNHLYFYWYRQILGQKVEFLVSFYNNEISEKSEIFDDQFSVERPDGSNFTLKIRSTKLEDSAMYFCASSGEGGGYEQYFGPGTRLTVT.

This clone was detected only a few times. The CDR3 DNA sequence: TGTGCCAGTAGTATGGTGAGCCAGAACACTGAAGCTTTCTTT. Protein product: CASSMVSQNTEAFF. The J gene is TRBJ1-1, the V gene TRBV19; D remains ambiguous. Trimming left V 3 bases short and J 1 base short, with 9 bases between. The CDR3 runs 14 residues. In germline, CDR1 is LNHDA, CDR2 SQIVND (reference sequence).

This clone was seen only once. The chain carries TRBV5-1 and TRBJ2-7, with D hard to call. CDR1 and CDR2 (germline): SGHRS, YFSETQ. Trimming stripped 0 bases from V and 0 bases from J, with 4 bases between. This CDR3 is 13 amino acids long. Here the CDR3 DNA reads TGCGCCAGCAGCTTGGTCCTCTCCTACGAGCAGTACTTC. Protein sequence: CASSLVLSYEQYF.

V usage is TRBV10-1 and J usage is TRBJ2-3; 8 positions agree with TRBD2. V shed 2 bases and J 2 bases; nucleotides not matched to a gene: 6. The germline V gene has CDR1 WNHNN and CDR2 SYGVQD (reference sequence). The CDR3 runs to 16 residues. The CDR3 here is CASSEPGTRDTDTQYF. CDR3 DNA sequence: TGCGCCAGCAGTGAGCCGGGGACTAGGGACACAGATACGCAGTATTTT.

This clone was detected a few times. This chain connects TRBV6-5 to TRBJ2-7; TRBD1 aligns across 10 bases. Germline V gene sequence: CDR1 MNHEY, CDR2 SVGAGI. With V trimmed by 4 bases and J by 5 bases, 8 bases remained unmatched. The CDR3 spans 15 residues. The CDR3 loop reads CASSSPGQGIHEQYF. DNA for the CDR3: TGTGCCAGCAGTTCACCGGGACAGGGGATCCACGAGCAGTACTTC.

The chain combines TRBV19 with TRBJ1-2; 7 positions agree with TRBD1. V was pared by 3 bases and J by 3 bases, with 4 bases of the junction left unmatched. From germline, CDR1 is LNHDA and CDR2 SQIVND (reference sequence). The CDR3 covers 14 residues. CDR3 region: CASSIDREDYGYTF. Here the CDR3 DNA reads TGTGCCAGTAGTATTGACAGGGAAGACTATGGCTACACCTTC.

CDR3 DNA: TGTGCCAGCAGTTACGACCAGGGTTACAATTCACCCCTCCACTTT. This sequence encodes CASSYDQGYNSPLHF. The gene calls are TRBV6-5 and TRBJ1-6; possibly TRBD1 for D (5 bases). CDR3 size: 15 residues. CDR1 is MNHEY and CDR2 is SVGAGI in the germline V gene. Trimming cost V 2 bases and J 7 bases, with 12 bases left between them.

The chain is built from TRBV5-1 and TRBJ2-5; 13 bases align to TRBD2. The DNA end lines up better with TRBJ2-7; the J call may be wrong. The CDR3 covers 21 residues. Germline CDR1 SGHRS, CDR2 YFSETQ. CDR3 in DNA: TGCGCCAGCAGCCTGCTGGGAACGGGACTAGCGGGACGGAGGAGACCCTACGAGCAGTACTTC. It encodes CASSLLGTGLAGRRRPYEQYF.

The chain couples TRBV9 to TRBJ1-1, with 9 nucleotides matching TRBD1. V gave up 5 bases and J gave up 0 bases; unmatched junction bases: 5. In germline, CDR1 is SGDLS, CDR2 YYNGEE. The CDR3 has 15 residues. CDR3 in DNA: TGTGCCAGCAGACGGGACAGGGAAATGAACACTGAAGCTTTCTTT. Translating it yields CASRRDREMNTEAFF.

This chain connects TRBV5-1 to TRBJ1-2; D may be TRBD1 (5 bases). Germline values: CDR1 SGHRS, CDR2 YFSETQ. The CDR3 has 14 residues. V was clipped by 3 bases and J by 4 bases, with 13 bases between them. CDR3 region: CASSSVDSFYGYTF. The CDR3 DNA reads as TGCGCCAGCAGCTCGGTAGACAGCTTCTATGGCTACACCTTC.